The next 9 T cell receptor beta chains were all read from a single sample in a study of human T cells and chemical hapten exposure. The authors' total RNA extraction used unfractionated whole blood. TCRdb independently ran MiXCR on the 5' RACE reads; one entry per CDR3 protein. The sample comprises about 140,000 distinct CDR3 sequences, 4.1% of which are singletons, and around 1.5% rests with the top ten. Source of these receptors: a female donor in good health.

The V gene is TRBV12-3 or TRBV12-4, the J gene TRBJ1-2, with D uncertain. The CDR3 is made up of 14 amino acids. Deletions cut 6 bases from V and 4 bases from J, with 15 bases between. The CDR3 protein is CASSPGVISYGYTF. CDR3 DNA: TGTGCCAGCAGCCCCGGGGTGATAAGCTATGGCTACACCTTC.

V and J are TRBV12-3 or TRBV12-4 and TRBJ1-1, with a tentative D call TRBD1 (5 bases). V dropped 0 bases and J dropped 4 bases, with 12 bases sitting between them. CDR3 length equals 15 residues. CDR3 in DNA: TGTGCCAGCAGTTTAGCACGAGGGAGGGGCACTGAAGCTTTCTTT. It specifies CASSLARGRGTEAFF.

This clonotype was counted many times. The genes are TRBV4-2 and TRBJ2-1; no definite D call. Trimming removed 11 bases at V and 4 bases at J, with 12 bases between. The CDR3 has 12 amino acids. Germline CDR1 is LGHNA and CDR2 is YNFKEQ. CDR3 sequence: CAGLKVYNEQFF. As DNA, the CDR3 is TGTGCCGGTTTAAAAGTTTACAATGAGCAGTTCTTC.

In its sample, this clonotype was seen many times. V gene TRBV4-1 combines with J gene TRBJ2-1; 9 bases agree with TRBD2. This CDR3 is built from 18 residues. Germline values: CDR1 MGHRA, CDR2 YSYEKL. V lost 0 bases to trimming and J lost 3 bases; unmatched junction nucleotides: 9. The CDR3 bases are TGCGCCAGCAGCCAAGATATGCCTAGCGGGGCAGACTACAATGAGCAGTTCTTC. It is translated as CASSQDMPSGADYNEQFF.

In this sample, this clonotype turned up many times. The J gene is TRBJ1-1, the V gene TRBV4-3, with D hard to call. Per germline, CDR1 LGHNA and CDR2 YSLEER. V was trimmed by 0 bases and J by 3 bases, leaving 11 bases between them. The CDR3 has 15 residues. CDR3 nucleotides: TGCGCCAGCAGCCAAGAGGCAAAGGGTTACACTGAAGCTTTCTTT. It translates to CASSQEAKGYTEAFF.

The chain recombines TRBV3-1 with TRBJ2-3; TRBD1 agrees at 8 bases. Germline V gene data show CDR1 as LGHDT and CDR2 as YNNKEL (reference sequence). The CDR3 is made up of 17 amino acids. J lost 4 bases, V lost 0 bases, and 9 bases had no gene match. In DNA, the CDR3 is TGTGCCAGCAGCCAAGATCCCACCGACAGGGGTGCAGATACGCAGTATTTT. Translation gives CASSQDPTDRGADTQYF.

This clonotype was counted ten times or more. The V call is TRBV6-1, the J call TRBJ1-5; 8 bases agree with TRBD1. Germline assignment: CDR1 MNHNS and CDR2 SASEGT. The CDR3 has 15 amino acids. The V gene end was trimmed by 5 bases and the J gene end by 2 bases; junction bases not matched to a gene: 5. This CDR3 is CASSRTGSGNQPQHF. Here the CDR3 DNA reads TGTGCCAGCAGTAGGACAGGGTCGGGCAATCAGCCCCAGCATTTT.

This clonotype was recorded at least ten times. This chain joins TRBV6-1 and TRBJ1-2; unclear D gene. The CDR3 is 14 amino acids. Germline CDR1 is MNHNS and CDR2 is SASEGT. V was clipped by 2 bases and J by 6 bases, with 13 bases between them. In nucleotides, the CDR3 is TGTGCCAGCAGTGAAAATGGGTTTGAGGATGGCTACACCTTC. This sequence encodes CASSENGFEDGYTF.

This clonotype was counted many times. The rearrangement joins TRBV20-1 to TRBJ2-1, with TRBD2 matching over 12 bases. After removal of 4 bases from V and 8 bases from J, the junction contained 9 bases not matched to a gene. The CDR3 is made up of 15 amino acids. CDR1 and CDR2 (germline): DFQATT, SNEGSKA (reference sequence). CDR3 region: CSATLTSGGRDEQFF. The CDR3 nucleotides read TGCAGTGCTACGCTGACTAGCGGGGGTAGAGATGAGCAGTTCTTC.